The entry below describes one T cell receptor (beta chain). Those enrolled, adults aged 18 to 89 years, came from roughly 23 US areas. Cohort assignment relied on participant-reported clinical history. Exposed enrollees encountered a COVID-19 case at some point within 2 weeks before study entry. Some clones are missing from TCRdb's copy, which holds only in-frame ones; the method was immunoSEQ multiplex PCR. The data contain about 350,000 clones, almost 90% of them singletons. The CDR3 loop spans 15 amino acids. V lost 3 bases and J lost 6; bases outside the gene matches: 7. The V gene's germline CDR1 is MDHEN and CDR2 SYDVKM. The source of the sample is a study of blood T cell repertoires in COVID-19.

Sequencing input: PBMCs or T cells enriched from blood (not recorded which). This clonotype was sampled from a woman in her thirties who had been exposed to COVID-19. The V gene is TRBV28, the J gene TRBJ1-2, with 10 bases identical to TRBD1. CDR3 bases: TGTGCCAGCAGTTTCATCGCCGGGACAGGGGATGGCTACACCTTC. Translation gives CASSFIAGTGDGYTF.